The clone carrying this TCR beta chain was counted only a few times. What it binds is not known. The V gene end was trimmed by 5 bases and the J gene end by 6 bases; junction bases not matched to a gene: 6. The CDR3 has 12 amino acids. Germline V gene lookup returns CDR1 SQVTM and CDR2 ANQGSEA. This sample is drawn from a study of T cells after yellow fever vaccination. Background on the study: When fractions had low cell numbers, they were prepared with SMART-Seq v4 Ultra Low Input. Study-level findings and limits: Primary-vaccination clones mostly resurfaced post-booster (nearly 97% CD4, around 88% CD8).

Researchers made TCR cDNA using 5'RACE template switching, and this step added a universal primer site and UMIs. One entry per CDR3 protein, called by TCRdb with MiXCR from the 5' RACE reads. The sample contains some 400,000 distinct CDR3 sequences, 15% to 20% of which appear only once. The sample in question was PBMCs, obtained before the yellow fever booster vaccination. V usage is TRBV29-1 and J usage is TRBJ1-2; 7 bases map to TRBD1. This clonotype was obtained from a man aged 18-30 years who received the YFV17D yellow fever vaccine. Written as DNA, the CDR3 is TGCAGCGTTAACCGGGACAGCCATGGCTACACCTTC. It codes for CSVNRDSHGYTF.